Listed below are T cell receptor beta chains from one sample, sequenced in a study of CD8+ T cells in alopecia areata. Clones were read by immunoSEQ multiplex PCR, and TCRdb kept only the in-frame ones, dropping some. The profile shows 140,000 to 150,000 clones, roughly 60% of them singletons. Sequencing was performed on CD8+ T cells sorted from blood. These receptors were taken from a human donor in good health. The CDR3 runs from the conserved cysteine through the conserved F or W. The D gene is left open where the match is weak. The listing skips clone size in some rows; elsewhere it reads once, few, many or a size class.

TRBJ2-2	TRBD2	NA	TRBV9	CASSVASGGPNTGELFF	TGTGCCAGCAGCGTAGCTAGCGGGGGTCCGAACACCGGGGAGCTGTTTTTT
TRBJ1-2	NA	NA	TRBV30	CAWSGTDNLYGYTF	TGTGCCTGGAGTGGGACTGACAACCTCTATGGCTACACCTTC
TRBJ1-1	NA	NA	TRBV2	CASSAGRLSEAFF	TGTGCCAGCAGTGCAGGGCGGTTGTCTGAAGCTTTCTTT
TRBJ2-2	NA	NA	TRBV29-1	CSVDQQYTGELFF	TGCAGCGTTGATCAGCAGTACACCGGGGAGCTGTTTTTT
TRBJ2-7	NA	NA	TRBV9	CASRPETSYEQYF	TGTGCCAGCAGGCCGGAAACCTCCTACGAGCAGTACTTC
TRBJ2-1	NA	NA	TRBV7-8	CASHKGEDEQFF	TGTGCCAGCCACAAAGGGGAGGATGAGCAGTTCTTC
TRBJ2-3	NA	once	TRBV4-1	CASSQERRGTDTQYF	TGCGCCAGCAGCCAAGAAAGGCGGGGCACAGATACGCAGTATTTT
TRBJ2-5	NA	few	TRBV13	CASSSRETQYF	TGTGCCAGCAGCTCCCGGGAGACCCAGTACTTC
TRBJ2-6	NA	NA	TRBV25-1	CASSVTNVLTF	TGTGCCAGCAGTGTGACCAACGTCCTGACTTTC
TRBJ2-5	TRBD2	NA	TRBV5-1	CASSGPQLAGTQETQYF	TGCGCCAGCAGCGGGCCTCAATTAGCGGGAACACAAGAGACCCAGTACTTC
TRBJ2-7	NA	NA	TRBV5-1	CASSVSPGGAYEQYF	TGCGCCAGCAGCGTTAGCCCCGGGGGCGCCTACGAGCAGTACTTC
TRBJ1-3	NA	NA	TRBV27	CASSLSAGSSGNTIYF	TGTGCCAGCAGTTTATCGGCAGGGAGCTCTGGAAACACCATATATTTT
TRBJ2-1	TRBD2	once	TRBV9	CASSTGTSGGNEQFF	TGTGCCAGCAGCACCGGGACTAGCGGGGGTAATGAGCAGTTCTTC
TRBJ2-7	NA	NA	TRBV5-1	CASSPPGIEIYEQYF	TGCGCCAGCAGCCCGCCCGGGATCGAAATCTACGAGCAGTACTTC
TRBJ2-1	NA	NA	TRBV5-4	CASSLGSYNEQFF	TGTGCCAGCAGCTTAGGGTCCTACAATGAGCAGTTCTTC
TRBJ1-2	NA	NA	TRBV19	CASSMGGIRGYTF	TGTGCCAGTAGTATGGGAGGGATCCGGGGCTACACCTTC
TRBJ2-4	TRBD2	NA	TRBV2	CASSALAGATKNIQYF	TGTGCCAGCAGTGCTTTAGCGGGAGCGACCAAAAACATTCAGTACTTC
TRBJ2-1	NA	few	TRBV23-1	CASAQLTGHVSNNEQFF	TGCGCCAGCGCCCAGTTAACGGGACACGTTTCTAACAATGAGCAGTTCTTC
TRBJ2-1	NA	once	TRBV27	CASRTGPPNANEQFF	TGTGCCAGCAGGACGGGTCCCCCGAACGCCAATGAGCAGTTCTTC
TRBJ2-1	NA	NA	TRBV6-5	CASSYLNEQFF	TGTGCCAGCAGTTACCTCAATGAGCAGTTCTTC
TRBJ2-7	TRBD1	NA	TRBV2	CASSTTGSQYEQYF	TGTGCCAGCAGCACGACAGGGTCCCAATACGAGCAGTACTTC
TRBJ2-5	NA	NA	TRBV10-2	CAIGVSETQYF	TGCGCCATTGGTGTTTCAGAGACCCAGTACTTC
TRBJ2-1	TRBD2	few	TRBV7-3	CASSRVAGGTYNEQFF	TGTGCCAGCAGTCGAGTAGCGGGAGGCACCTACAATGAGCAGTTCTTC
TRBJ2-1	NA	NA	TRBV29-1	CSVCPARTVSYNEQFF	TGCAGCGTTTGCCCCGCTAGGACGGTCTCCTACAATGAGCAGTTCTTC
TRBJ2-3	NA	few	TRBV29-1	CSAASDTQYF	TGCAGCGCCGCGTCAGATACGCAGTATTTT
TRBJ2-7	TRBD2	once	TRBV7-8	CASSLDLGTTYEQYF	TGTGCCAGCAGCTTAGATTTAGGGACTACCTACGAGCAGTACTTC
TRBJ2-5	TRBD2	few	TRBV25-1	CATNPGLAGPQETQYF	TGTGCCACCAACCCGGGGCTAGCGGGACCCCAAGAGACCCAGTACTTC
TRBJ1-1	NA	NA	TRBV13	CASSVLRQPNTEAFF	TGTGCCAGCAGCGTACTACGCCAGCCGAACACTGAAGCTTTCTTT
TRBJ2-7	NA	few	TRBV13	CASSLAATSYEQYF	TGTGCCAGCAGCTTAGCAGCTACCTCCTACGAGCAGTACTTC
TRBJ2-1	NA	NA	TRBV29-1	CSVERDNEQFF	TGCAGCGTTGAGCGTGACAATGAGCAGTTCTTC
TRBJ2-1	NA	NA	TRBV2	CASSEEWTVTYNEQFF	TGTGCCAGCAGTGAAGAATGGACAGTAACCTACAATGAGCAGTTCTTC
TRBJ1-2	NA	NA	TRBV29-1	CSGRTDSYGYTF	TGCAGCGGTAGGACAGACAGCTATGGCTACACCTTC
TRBJ2-7	TRBD2	NA	TRBV5-6	CASSLASSGYEQYF	TGTGCCAGCAGCTTGGCGAGTAGCGGGTACGAGCAGTACTTC
TRBJ2-7	TRBD2	NA	TRBV9	CASSLGLAGDEQYF	TGTGCCAGCAGCCTTGGACTAGCGGGAGACGAGCAGTACTTC
TRBJ2-6	NA	few	TRBV29-1	CSVEARASSGANVLTF	TGCAGCGTTGAAGCCAGGGCCAGCTCTGGGGCCAACGTCCTGACTTTC
TRBJ2-7	TRBD2	NA	TRBV15	CATSREAGVDEQYF	TGTGCCACCAGCAGAGAGGCGGGGGTGGACGAGCAGTACTTC
TRBJ1-2	NA	NA	TRBV9	CASSVTDNYGYTF	TGTGCCAGCAGCGTTACAGATAACTATGGCTACACCTTC
TRBJ2-1	TRBD2	few	TRBV11-2	CASSLDLAGGNNEQFF	TGTGCCAGCAGCTTAGACCTAGCGGGAGGAAACAATGAGCAGTTCTTC
TRBJ2-7	TRBD1	NA	TRBV7-6	CASSPRDRTGEQYF	TGTGCCAGCAGCCCACGGGACAGGACTGGCGAGCAGTACTTC
TRBJ2-7	NA	once	TRBV4-1	CASSEIDSYEQYF	TGCGCCAGCAGCGAAATCGACTCCTACGAGCAGTACTTC
TRBJ2-2	NA	NA	TRBV25-1	CASSRATGELFF	TGTGCCAGCAGTCGAGCTACCGGGGAGCTGTTTTTT
TRBJ2-7	NA	NA	TRBV15	CATSSRAFYEQYF	TGTGCCACCAGCAGTCGGGCCTTCTACGAGCAGTACTTC
TRBJ2-3	NA	NA	TRBV2	CASGSSRTDTQYF	TGTGCCAGCGGGTCCTCTCGCACAGATACGCAGTATTTT
TRBJ2-7	NA	NA	TRBV5-6	CASSLATHGNEQYF	TGTGCCAGCAGCTTGGCAACTCATGGGAACGAGCAGTACTTC
TRBJ1-2	TRBD1	NA	TRBV9	CASNAGQGWNYGYTF	TGTGCCAGCAACGCGGGACAGGGTTGGAACTATGGCTACACCTTC
TRBJ2-1	TRBD2	few	TRBV13	CASSFPGLAGGHEQFF	TGTGCCAGCAGCTTCCCGGGACTAGCGGGAGGACATGAGCAGTTCTTC
TRBJ2-1	NA	NA	TRBV27	CASSLLREDNEQFF	TGTGCCAGCAGTTTACTCAGGGAGGACAATGAGCAGTTCTTC
TRBJ2-7	NA	NA	TRBV6-5	CASSRDAFEQYF	TGTGCCAGCAGCCGGGACGCTTTCGAGCAGTACTTC
TRBJ1-3	NA	NA	TRBV15	CATSLRPGNTIYF	TGTGCCACCAGCTTGAGGCCCGGAAACACCATATATTTT